The clone carrying this TCR beta chain was recorded at least ten times. Its antigen is unidentified. In TCRdb, the reads were re-called with MiXCR into one record per CDR3 protein. The data show over 450,000 distinct CDR3 sequences, about 11% seen once. The V end was cut by 0 bases, the J end by 7 bases, with 13 bases between. Germline-derived CDR1 and CDR2 are SGHVS and FNYEAQ. The CDR3 runs 15 residues. The entry originates in a study of T cell repertoires in cytomegalovirus infection. General study points: Summed frequency of public TCR beta families distinguished CMV carriers with the relevant HLA. The ex vivo response was dominated by HLA-C-restricted CMV-specific TCR beta clonotypes.

The chain links TRBV7-6 to TRBJ2-1, with D possibly being TRBD1 (6 bases). The sequence was obtained from a human donor in good health (CMV status not recorded). Some clones in this sample may be carry-over from other donors' samples. Sequenced: PBMCs. This CDR3 reads CASSLAGQPGNEQFF. CDR3 in DNA: TGTGCCAGCAGCTTAGCAGGACAGCCGGGAAATGAGCAGTTCTTC.